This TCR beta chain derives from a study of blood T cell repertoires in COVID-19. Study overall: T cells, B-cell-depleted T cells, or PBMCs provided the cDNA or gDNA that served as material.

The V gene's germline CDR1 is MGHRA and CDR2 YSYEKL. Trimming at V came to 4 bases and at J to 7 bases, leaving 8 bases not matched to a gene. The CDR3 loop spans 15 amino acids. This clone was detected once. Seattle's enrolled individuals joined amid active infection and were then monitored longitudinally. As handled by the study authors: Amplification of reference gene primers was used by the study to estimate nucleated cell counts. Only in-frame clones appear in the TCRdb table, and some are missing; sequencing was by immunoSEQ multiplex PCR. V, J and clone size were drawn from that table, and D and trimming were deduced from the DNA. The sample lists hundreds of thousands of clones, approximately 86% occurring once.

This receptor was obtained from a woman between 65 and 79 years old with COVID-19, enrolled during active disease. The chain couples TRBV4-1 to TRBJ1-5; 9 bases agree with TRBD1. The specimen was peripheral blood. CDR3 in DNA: TGCGCCAGCAGCCCCGGGACAGGGAATCTCCAGCCCCAGCATTTT. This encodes CASSPGTGNLQPQHF.